This T cell receptor (beta chain) came from a study of blood T cell repertoires in COVID-19. Background on the study: COVID-19 samples from acute and convalescent phases originated in the United States, Italy and Spain. T cells, B-cell-depleted T cells, or PBMCs supplied cDNA or gDNA.

The CDR3 loop spans 14 amino acids. Per the germline V gene, CDR1 is MGHRA and CDR2 is YSYEKL. Trimming took 6 bases from V and 2 from J, leaving 10 bases between them. Per the authors' pipeline: Estimation of nucleated cell counts was performed using reference gene primer amplification. Generated by immunoSEQ multiplex PCR, the TCRdb table keeps only in-frame clones and is missing some. That table gives V, J and clone size, and the DNA gave D and trimming. The table has more than 140,000 clones, 70% to 85% seen once. This clone was observed a few times. The chain links TRBV4-1 to TRBJ2-2; D is unresolved. The clonotype was recovered from a woman aged 45-65 years in a cohort sampled during active or convalescent COVID-19. The sequenced sample consisted of peripheral blood. The CDR3 bases are TGCGCCAGCAGGGATACGGGTAACACCGGGGAGCTGTTTTTT. Protein product: CASRDTGNTGELFF.